What follows are 16 T cell receptor beta chains derived from one specimen sequenced in a study of cytomegalovirus exposure and HLA in healthy donors. Primers: 60 Vbeta forward and 13 Jbeta reverse. Repertoires were generated with immunoSEQ multiplex PCR, while TCRdb's copy carries only in-frame clones and drops some. The data show 100,000 to 150,000 clones, over 70% seen once. Sequenced: PBMCs. Receptors were obtained from a woman aged 40 to 49 in good health and CMV-seronegative.

J is TRBJ1-1 and V is TRBV18; perhaps TRBD1 as D (6 bases). Germline CDR1 KGHSH, CDR2 LQKENI. There are 15 residues in the CDR3. V was shortened by 3 bases and J by 1 base, with 12 bases between the two germline ends. The CDR3 protein is CASSPISQGNTEAFF. In DNA, the CDR3 is TGTGCCAGCTCACCTATTTCACAGGGGAACACTGAAGCTTTCTTT.

This clone has a handful of counts. This chain joins TRBV2 and TRBJ1-4; the D gene is possibly TRBD1 (5 bases). Trimming shortened V by 8 bases and J by 4 bases, and 29 bases separated the two germline ends. This CDR3 is 19 amino acids long. Germline values: CDR1 SNHLY, CDR2 FYNNEI. The CDR3 nucleotides are TGTGCCAGCCGGGCTTCCTCGGCTTCCTCAGGGTTATTTAATGAAAAACTGTTTTTT. The encoded protein is CASRASSASSGLFNEKLFF.

This chain connects TRBV28 to TRBJ1-5, with 11 bases lining up with TRBD1. With V trimmed by 3 bases and J by 9 bases, 4 bases remained unmatched. Germline V gene sequence: CDR1 MDHEN, CDR2 SYDVKM. This CDR3 contains 14 residues. This CDR3 is CASSFGTGGRPQHF. The CDR3 nucleotides read TGTGCCAGCAGTTTCGGGACAGGGGGTCGGCCCCAGCATTTT.

This clone has only one observation. The germline gene is not matched at one end of the junction; a read error may be the cause. The chain carries TRBV30 and TRBJ1-6, with D hard to call. CDR3 size: 15 residues. Germline V CDR1 and CDR2: GTSNPN, SVGIG (reference sequence). The CDR3 is CTWRPGRNYNSPLHF. The CDR3 DNA reads TGTACCTGGAGACCCGGGAGAAACTATAATTCACCCCTCCACTTT.

The DNA for the CDR3 is TGTGCCACCTCGGAGGGGACAGGACCCGAAAAACTGTTTTTT. This translates into CATSEGTGPEKLFF. This chain uses TRBV28 with TRBJ1-4; 8 positions agree with TRBD1. Unmatched junction bases numbered 12, after V lost 10 bases and J lost 8 bases. Per germline, CDR1 MDHEN and CDR2 SYDVKM. The CDR3 length is 14 residues.

This clone was counted a few times. The V call is TRBV7-3, the J call TRBJ2-4; 7 bases match TRBD2. The CDR3 loop spans 11 amino acids. The junction had 2 bases not matched to a gene; V was cut back by 4 bases and J by 11 bases. Germline loops: CDR1 SGHTA, CDR2 FQGTGA. For the CDR3, the DNA is TGTGCCAGCAGCTCGGGGGGACTTCAGTACTTC. Translated: CASSSGGLQYF.

The CDR3 reads CASSLTDKMSETQYF. The CDR3 nucleotides read TGCGCCAGCAGCTTGACGGACAAAATGTCGGAGACCCAGTACTTC. The chain uses TRBV5-1 and TRBJ2-5, with a weak D call TRBD1 (5 bases). Germline V gene lookup returns CDR1 SGHRS and CDR2 YFSETQ. This CDR3 spans 15 amino acids. The V and J ends lost 1 base and 5 bases respectively, with 15 bases between them.

This chain joins TRBV7-9 and TRBJ2-7; 7 bases match TRBD1. J lost 6 bases, V lost 4 bases, and 12 bases had no gene match. This CDR3 comprises 15 residues. Germline assignment: CDR1 SEHNR and CDR2 FQNEAQ (reference sequence). The CDR3 coding sequence is TGTGCCAGCAGCTCCCAAGGGGACAGTCTCTTCGAGCAGTACTTC. This translates into CASSSQGDSLFEQYF.

The V call is TRBV6-1, the J call TRBJ1-1; D might be TRBD1 (6 bases). Germline CDR1 is MNHNS and CDR2 is SASEGT. This CDR3 has 12 amino acids. Trimming pared 5 bases from V and 7 bases from J, leaving 11 bases between. The CDR3 region is CASSLQGGEAFF. CDR3 DNA sequence: TGTGCCAGCAGTTTACAGGGTGGTGAAGCTTTCTTT.

This clone was picked up a small number of times. The chain uses TRBV9 and TRBJ2-2, with no clear D. Per germline, CDR1 SGDLS and CDR2 YYNGEE. The CDR3 contains 13 residues. V lost 0 bases, J lost 6 bases, and 6 bases lay in between. CDR3 sequence reads: CASSVETSGELFF. The CDR3 coding sequence is TGTGCCAGCAGCGTAGAGACATCCGGGGAGCTGTTTTTT.

The chain couples TRBV30 to TRBJ1-4; possibly TRBD1 for D (6 bases). CDR1 and CDR2 (germline): GTSNPN, SVGIG (reference sequence). The germline V and J ends were trimmed by 3 bases and 7 bases, with 12 bases remaining between them. The CDR3 consists of 13 residues. This CDR3 is CAWSGGAGEKLFF. The CDR3 DNA is TGTGCCTGGAGCGGGGGGGCGGGTGAAAAACTGTTTTTT.

The rearrangement joins TRBV5-4 to TRBJ2-5, with D possibly being TRBD2 (6 bases). There are 13 residues in the CDR3. V dropped 1 base and J dropped 4 bases, with 8 bases sitting between them. CDR1 and CDR2 from the germline V gene are SGHNT and YYREEE (reference sequence). The CDR3 nucleotides read TGTGCCAGCAGCTTGCTCGGGGGAGAGACCCAGTACTTC. This gives the protein CASSLLGGETQYF.

J is TRBJ2-2 and V is TRBV5-1; 8 bases are a match to TRBD2. Germline values: CDR1 SGHRS, CDR2 YFSETQ. The V segment lost 0 bases and the J segment 6 bases; nucleotides outside the gene matches: 7. The CDR3 extends over 16 amino acids. CDR3 loop: CASSLAGGGSPGELFF. In DNA, the CDR3 is TGCGCCAGCAGCTTGGCCGGGGGGGGATCTCCCGGGGAGCTGTTTTTT.

V is TRBV6-5 and J is TRBJ2-1, with 8 bases fitting TRBD2. The V and J ends lost 8 bases and 5 bases, in that order; junction bases with no gene match: 8. There are 14 residues in the CDR3. Germline V CDR1 and CDR2: MNHEY, SVGAGI. Written as DNA, the CDR3 is TGTGCCAGCGGACGCGCGGGAGGTAACAATGAGCAGTTCTTC. It codes for CASGRAGGNNEQFF.

This clone was picked up a small number of times. Distinct nucleotide sequences in the sample also encode this CDR3. This rearrangement joins TRBV19 to TRBJ1-4, with 10 bases that match TRBD1. Per the germline V gene, CDR1 is LNHDA and CDR2 is SQIVND (reference sequence). This CDR3 contains 18 residues. J was trimmed by 0 bases and V by 4 bases; bases with no gene match: 8. CDR3 DNA sequence: TGTGCCAGTAGTAAAAAGGGACAGGGGTTTGCAACTAATGAAAAACTGTTTTTT. As protein: CASSKKGQGFATNEKLFF.

V and J are TRBV28 and TRBJ1-5; possible D gene TRBD1, 5 bases. V lost 7 bases and J lost 5, with 18 bases in between. CDR1 MDHEN and CDR2 SYDVKM come from the germline V gene. CDR3 size: 15 residues. The CDR3 nucleotides are TGTGCCAGCACCCCCCTGGGGCCGGGTGATCAGCCCCAGCATTTT. This sequence encodes CASTPLGPGDQPQHF.